What follows describes a single TCR beta chain. Its antigen is not yet known. No clone much larger than this one lies a single base away; base qualities are absent. The sample is drawn from a study of shared clonotypes between healthy human individuals (dated by TCRdb to 2018 to 2020). For the wider study: The cohort included three men and two women between 18 and 49 years of age. Different laboratories and diverse techniques were used to prepare libraries and sequence TCR repertoires, to increase sequencing depth and limit assay-specific biases. For each donor, CD4 naive and CD4 memory were each given three plates, CD8 naive was given two plates, and CD8 memory was given one plate. Between about 0.8 and 8.9 billion PBMCs per donor were obtained by leukapheresis. The study deeply sequenced blood TCR repertoires of about five healthy adults to estimate repertoire size and the extent of clonotype sharing between individuals.

Healthy HIV-negative adults with no recently reported acute infections or vaccinations were included as donors. Only Caucasian adults living in Nashville, Tennessee, USA were represented among the donors. CD4+ T cells were enriched by magnetic negative selection; naive cells were then positively selected on CD45RA, and the negative fraction formed the memory subset. Blood was collected by leukapheresis, and PBMCs were isolated by Ficoll-Histopaque density gradient centrifugation and then cryopreserved in liquid nitrogen vapor phase. Analytical flow cytometry was used to check the purity and quantity of every magnetically sorted T cell population. From each sorted fraction, genomic DNA was isolated and quantified by UV absorbance on a Nanodrop 2000c. Overall results and qualifications from the work: Sampling was restricted to blood, and TCR repertoires in tissues likely differ from the TCR repertoires found in blood. Incomplete sequencing was indicated by rarefaction of sorted-subset datasets, despite the large sequencing depth. Larger estimated clonotype richness was generally found for naive subsets than for memory subsets. Compared with non-shared clonotypes, clonotypes shared by all four sorted-subset donors had higher generation probabilities. The genetic and exposure-history diversity represented was limited by the small number of donors. When a few donors were compared, the shared fraction of clonotypes was around 5% for naive CD4, around 3.5% for naive CD8, about 2.5% for memory CD4, and about 0.36% for memory CD8. Pairwise subsampling indicated that sequencing depth was expected to affect the degree of clonotype sharing among donors.

Using the deep immunoSEQ assay, multiplex PCR amplified TCR CDR3 regions from genomic DNA. Genomic DNA extracted from each cell subset was distributed evenly over all wells of several immunoSEQ 96-well plates, and each plate served as one replicate. For sorted subsets, roughly 200 ng genomic DNA, equal to 25,000 to 35,000 T cell genomes, was loaded into each replicate PCR. Purified libraries were measured with a Qubit 3.0 fluorometer, size-checked on a Bioanalyzer 2100, and measured again with the KAPA Library Quantification kit. Each immunoSEQ 96-well plate was sequenced on its own single-read 150-cycle Illumina NextSeq 550 flow cell. Per the authors' processing: Because only junctional sequences without quality scores were contained in the immunoSEQ output, filtering matching that applied to full-length reads could not be performed. Sequences were annotated with PyIR, a Python wrapper for IgBLAST v1.9, and V/J genes and CDR3 were assigned using IMGT germline references. Reads with weak V/J assignments (E-value above 1e-6), missing CDR3, stop codons, out-of-frame junctions, or ambiguous translated residues were removed. V3J clonotypes were defined by identical inferred V gene, J gene, and CDR3 amino acid sequence. Percentage overlap between repertoires was calculated by dividing the number of shared unique clonotypes by the size of the smaller repertoire. Richness of each repertoire was evaluated using RTK rarefaction, the Chao1 estimator, and Recon v2.1 estimates of unobserved clonotypes. Generation probabilities for all TCRbeta clonotypes obtained by the gDNA method from a handful of donors were computed using OLGA. Imported from immuneACCESS, the table was reduced by TCRdb to in-frame sequences with V and J called. These copies leave out some clones; in studies compared against another copy, an unresolved V gene accounts for under half, and the cause of the remainder is not known. The V and J calls and clone size were taken over from that table, and D and trimming were inferred from the DNA. This sample lists about 990,000 clones; about 84% were detected once. The biggest ten clones account for 0.5% to 0.65% of the sample.

CDR1 and CDR2 are drawn from the germline V gene (reference sequence): MNHEY, SMNVEV. V drops 5 bases and J drops 2 bases, leaving 13 bases in between. Including the terminal cysteine and phenylalanine, the CDR3 comprises 15 residues. The retained sequence is limited to the CDR3, 45 bases, with the frame set at the first base. The chain is made from TRBV27 and TRBJ1-5; a confident D gene designation cannot be given. Sequences were obtained from memory CD4+ T cells from PBMCs. The intended sense of this specimen's cell subset or site label: CD45RA-negative fraction. The receptor comes from a man aged 18 to 29 in good health. Some clones in this sample may be carry-over from other donors' samples. The CDR3 has the sequence CASSHSYKGNQPQHF. The DNA sequence reads TGTGCCAGCAGTCACAGCTACAAGGGCAATCAGCCCCAGCATTTT.